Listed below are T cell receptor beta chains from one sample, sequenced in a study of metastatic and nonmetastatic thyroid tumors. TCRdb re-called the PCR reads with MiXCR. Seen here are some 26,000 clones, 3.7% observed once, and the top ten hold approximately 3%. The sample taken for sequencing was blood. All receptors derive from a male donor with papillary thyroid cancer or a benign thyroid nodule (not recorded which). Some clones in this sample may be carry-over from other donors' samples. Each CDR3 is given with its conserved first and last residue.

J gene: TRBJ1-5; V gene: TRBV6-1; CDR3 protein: CASWGDSYSNQPQHF
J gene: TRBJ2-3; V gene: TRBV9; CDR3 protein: CASSGNRTQYF
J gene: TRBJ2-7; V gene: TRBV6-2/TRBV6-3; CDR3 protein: CASRPGTSVEQYF
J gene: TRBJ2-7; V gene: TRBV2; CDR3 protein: CASSSSRDYEQYF
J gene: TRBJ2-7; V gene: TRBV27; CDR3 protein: CASSLGTRGFREQYF
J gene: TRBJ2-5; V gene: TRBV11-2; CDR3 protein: CASSLVSGARETQYF
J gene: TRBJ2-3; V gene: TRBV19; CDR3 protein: CASSILSLGTDTQYF
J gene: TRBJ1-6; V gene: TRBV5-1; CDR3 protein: CASSVGATGADSPLHF
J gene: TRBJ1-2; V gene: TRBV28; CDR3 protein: CASSLAGYVYTF
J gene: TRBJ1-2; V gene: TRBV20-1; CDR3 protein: CSAGQQGGNYGYTF
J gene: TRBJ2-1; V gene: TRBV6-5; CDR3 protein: CASSWRKGGNEQFF
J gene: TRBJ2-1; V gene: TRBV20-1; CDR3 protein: CSASIPSGSIGEQFF
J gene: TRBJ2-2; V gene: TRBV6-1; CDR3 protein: CASSEGLAVNTGELFF
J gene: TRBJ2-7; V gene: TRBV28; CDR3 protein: CASTSGTGGSHEQYF